Listed here are 12 T cell receptor beta chains from one sample, sequenced in a study of blood T cells in healthy people across ages. For the second PCR, which ran for 7 to 11 cycles, a sample-barcoded 5' primer and a J-beta primer mix were used. TCRdb redid the calling of the 5' RACE reads with MiXCR, one entry per CDR3 protein. The table has over 950,000 distinct CDR3 sequences, 35% to 45% seen once. The sequencing sample was made of blood. The receptors derive from a man between 18 and 35 years old in good health.

The chain joins TRBV27 to TRBJ2-1; 12 bases agree with TRBD2. The CDR3 consists of 17 residues. CDR1 is MNHEY and CDR2 is SMNVEV in the germline V gene (reference sequence). Unmatched junction bases numbered 9, after V lost 6 bases and J lost 3 bases. CDR3 nucleotide sequence: TGTGCCAGCAGCTCACAACTAGCGGGGGGCAACTACAATGAGCAGTTCTTC. Translated: CASSSQLAGGNYNEQFF.

This clonotype was observed at least ten times. Because the CDR3's place on the DNA is in doubt, the DNA is left out and the CDR3 is given as listed by TCRdb. The rearrangement links TRBV7-8 to TRBJ1-6. Germline V gives CDR1 SGHVS, CDR2 FQNEAQ. The CDR3 is 15 amino acids in total, end residues counted. The CDR3 sequence is CASILGSSYNSPLHF.

This clonotype was picked up a small number of times. CDR3 sequence (DNA): TGCAGTGCTAGAGAGGGGACAGGGGGCTTGGAGACCCAGTACTTC. Translated, it gives CSAREGTGGLETQYF. The chain is built from TRBV20-1 and TRBJ2-7, with 12 bases lining up with TRBD1. Judging by the DNA end, TRBJ2-5 fits better; the J call may be wrong. Germline V gene data show CDR1 as DFQATT and CDR2 as SNEGSKA (reference sequence). CDR3 length: 15 residues.

In its sample, this clonotype was seen a few times. This rearrangement joins TRBV27 to TRBJ2-4; D is undetermined. V was cut by 5 bases and J by 0 bases, with 14 bases left in between. From germline, CDR1 is MNHEY and CDR2 SMNVEV (reference sequence). The CDR3 is 16 residues long. CDR3 DNA: TGTGCCAGCAGTCTCAACCAAGTTCTAGCCAAAAACATTCAGTACTTC. Amino acids: CASSLNQVLAKNIQYF.

This clonotype has a handful of counts. This sequence joins TRBV4-3 and TRBJ1-5, with D unclear. Looked up from germline, CDR1 is LGHNA and CDR2 is YSLEER. The CDR3 is made up of 15 amino acids. The V end was cut by 0 bases, the J end by 4 bases, with 10 bases between. This CDR3 is CASSQDDGLNQPQHF. For the CDR3, the DNA is TGCGCCAGCAGCCAAGACGACGGTTTAAATCAGCCCCAGCATTTT.

V and J are TRBV2 and TRBJ1-2; tentatively, D is TRBD1 (5 bases). The CDR3 covers 13 residues. The V and J ends lost 7 bases and 2 bases respectively, with 11 bases between them. Germline lookup yields CDR1 SNHLY and CDR2 FYNNEI. The CDR3 DNA is TGTGCCAGCACCGACCAGGGAAACTATGGCTACACCTTC. Its translation: CASTDQGNYGYTF.

In this sample, this clonotype turned up a few times. This chain links TRBV27 with TRBJ1-6; TRBD1 might be the D (5 bases). This CDR3 spans 15 amino acids. V shed 3 bases and J shed 7 bases, with 13 bases lying between them. The germline V gene encodes CDR1 MNHEY and CDR2 SMNVEV (reference sequence). The CDR3 DNA is TGTGCCAGCAGTTTTGAGGGGCATGGGAATTCACCCCTCCACTTT. Residues: CASSFEGHGNSPLHF.

V gene TRBV3-1 combines with J gene TRBJ2-1; D is undetermined. The V gene's germline CDR1 is LGHDT and CDR2 YNNKEL (reference sequence). The CDR3 totals 14 residues. Trimming stripped 3 bases from V and 7 bases from J, with 13 bases between. The CDR3 nucleotides are TGTGCCAGCAGCCACGCGGCGAACCAGAATGAGCAGTTCTTC. It translates to CASSHAANQNEQFF.

This clonotype was detected only once. A much bigger clone sits one base away, suggesting this may be a read error. This chain joins TRBV7-2 and TRBJ1-6; D is unresolved. There are 12 residues in the CDR3. CDR1 and CDR2 from the germline V gene are SGHTA and FQGNSA. CDR3 coding DNA: TGTGCCAGCAGCTTTCCAGGAACACCCCCCCACTTT. Protein: CASSFPGTPPHF.

Remarks on this clonotype: One base away lies a much larger clone, so this may be a sequencing read error. The rearrangement uses TRBV10-3 and TRBJ2-5; no firm D call. The CDR3 consists of 13 residues. CDR1 and CDR2 from the germline V gene are ENHRY and SYGVKD. The CDR3 reads CAIRRYPQEPQYF. DNA of the CDR3: TGTGCCATCAGGAGGTACCCCCAAGAGCCCCAGTACTTC.

This clonotype was seen a single time. J is TRBJ2-2 and V is TRBV5-6, with TRBD1 as a possible D gene (5 bases). CDR3 length equals 15 residues. The germline CDR1 and CDR2 sequences are SGHDT and YYEEEE. Trimming shortened V by 3 bases and J by 2 bases, and 11 bases separated the two germline ends. The CDR3 is CASSSQGFNTGELFF. CDR3 DNA sequence: TGTGCCAGCAGCTCGCAGGGTTTTAACACCGGGGAGCTGTTTTTT. The whole variable domain, filled in from reference TRBV5-6 and TRBJ2-2, reads DAGVTQSPTHLIKTRGQQVTLRCSPKSGHDTVSWYQQALGQGPQFIFQYYEEEERQRGNFPDRFSGHQFPNYSSELNVNALLLGDSALYLCASSSQGFNTGELFFGEGSRLTVL.

The chain couples TRBV7-8 to TRBJ2-1; D possibly uses TRBD1 or TRBD2 (5 bases each). CDR3 length equals 12 residues. In germline, CDR1 is SGHVS, CDR2 FQNEAQ. Trimming took 1 base from V and 12 from J, leaving 10 bases between them. In DNA, the CDR3 is TGTGCCAGCAGCTTAGGGGACCTGGGGCAGTTCTTC. Amino acids: CASSLGDLGQFF.